The rows below give T cell receptor beta chains drawn from one sample of a study of blood T cell repertoires in COVID-19. Profiling relied on immunoSEQ multiplex PCR, and the TCRdb table lists in-frame clones only, not all of them. The table has more than 250,000 clones, around 85% seen once. Sequenced input: PBMCs or T cells enriched from blood (not recorded which). The receptors were sampled from a man aged 25-45 years who had recovered from COVID-19. Each CDR3 is given with its conserved first and last residue. Clone size is given for some rows only: seen once, a few or many times, or a class if the clone is expanded.

v_gene	j_gene	abundance	CDR3aa
TRBV25-1	TRBJ2-1	NA	CASSDPSGDVYNEQFF
TRBV4-1	TRBJ1-5	few	CASSQGSLPNQPQHF
TRBV29-1	TRBJ1-6	NA	CSVGDSSTGSPLHF
TRBV2	TRBJ2-2	NA	CASTYSTGELFF
TRBV3-1/TRBV3-2	TRBJ1-2	NA	CASSPAGQGRYGYTF
TRBV11-2	TRBJ2-7	NA	CASSLALQGGSYEQYF
TRBV27	TRBJ1-5	few	CASSGQGNQPQHF
TRBV7-3	TRBJ2-5	NA	CASSPTGVQETQYF
TRBV27	TRBJ1-2	once	CASSVTSESGYTF
TRBV3-1/TRBV3-2	TRBJ2-3	NA	CASSQDPILQGVADTQYF
TRBV7-2	TRBJ1-5	NA	CASSLTQNQPQHF
TRBV5-1	TRBJ2-5	NA	CASASGRPQETQYF
TRBV18	TRBJ2-5	NA	CASSPVWGGETQYF
TRBV2	TRBJ1-5	NA	CASSEWGGNQPQHF
TRBV13	TRBJ1-1	NA	CATAPGDTEAFF
TRBV18	TRBJ2-7	few	CASSPSSDEQYF
TRBV18	TRBJ2-2	once	CASSPPVGQANTGELFF
TRBV30	TRBJ1-2	NA	CAWIPWEGLYGYTF
TRBV4-1	TRBJ2-7	NA	CASSQAGLYEQYF
TRBV5-4	TRBJ2-7	NA	CASSLGRGGLEQYF